This TCR beta chain was found in a study of technical replicates of blood from several donors. Produced via immunoSEQ multiplex PCR; TCRdb's table is partial and in-frame only. The data hold just under 60,000 clones, with roughly 94% observed a single time. The TCR sequence derives from a human donor in good health. Some clones in this sample may be carry-over from other donors' samples. Sequencing used PBMCs.

The chain's CDR3 is CASSEVASSGSRNTQYF. CDR3 nucleotide sequence: TGTGCCAGCAGTGAAGTGGCGTCTAGCGGGAGCAGAAATACGCAGTATTTT. This chain links TRBV6-1 with TRBJ2-3; 10 positions agree with TRBD2. The CDR3 extends over 17 amino acids. V lost 1 base and J lost 7; bases outside the gene matches: 11. Germline values: CDR1 MNHNS, CDR2 SASEGT.